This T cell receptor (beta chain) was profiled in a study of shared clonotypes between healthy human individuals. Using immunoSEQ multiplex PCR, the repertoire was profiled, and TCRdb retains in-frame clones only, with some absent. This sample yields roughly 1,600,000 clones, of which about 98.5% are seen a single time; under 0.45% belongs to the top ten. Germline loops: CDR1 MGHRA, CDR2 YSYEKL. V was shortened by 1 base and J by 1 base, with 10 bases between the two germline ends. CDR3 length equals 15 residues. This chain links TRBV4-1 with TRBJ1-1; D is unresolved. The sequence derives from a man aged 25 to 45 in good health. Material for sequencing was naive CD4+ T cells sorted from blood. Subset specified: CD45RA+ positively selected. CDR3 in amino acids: CASSQVAATNTEAFF. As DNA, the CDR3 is TGCGCCAGCAGCCAAGTGGCAGCCACGAACACTGAAGCTTTCTTT.